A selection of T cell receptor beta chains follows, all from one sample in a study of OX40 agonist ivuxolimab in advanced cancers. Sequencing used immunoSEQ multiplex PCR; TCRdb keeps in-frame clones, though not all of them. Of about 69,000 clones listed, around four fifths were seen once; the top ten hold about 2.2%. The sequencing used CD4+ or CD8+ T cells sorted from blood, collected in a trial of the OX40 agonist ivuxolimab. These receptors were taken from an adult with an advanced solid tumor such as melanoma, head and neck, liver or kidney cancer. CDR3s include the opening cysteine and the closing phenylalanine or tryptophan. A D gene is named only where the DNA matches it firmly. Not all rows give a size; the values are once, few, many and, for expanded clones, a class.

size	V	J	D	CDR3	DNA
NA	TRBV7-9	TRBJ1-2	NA	CASSLDGTVYGYTF	TGTGCCAGCAGCTTAGACGGGACCGTCTATGGCTACACCTTC
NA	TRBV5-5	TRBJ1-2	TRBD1	CASSLDAGQGAYGYTF	TGTGCCAGCAGCTTGGACGCGGGACAGGGGGCTTATGGCTACACCTTC
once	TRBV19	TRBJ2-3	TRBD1	CAARDRGRGSSNTQYF	TGTGCCGCCAGGGACAGGGGGCGCGGTAGTTCAAATACGCAGTATTTT
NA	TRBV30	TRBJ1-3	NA	CAWSQTGSGNTIYF	TGTGCCTGGAGTCAAACAGGGTCCGGAAACACCATATATTTT
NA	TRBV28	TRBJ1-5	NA	CASSQAGPNQPQHF	TGTGCCAGCAGCCAAGCAGGGCCCAATCAGCCCCAGCATTTT
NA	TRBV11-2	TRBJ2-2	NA	CASSLPVDTGELFF	TGTGCCAGCAGCTTACCCGTCGACACCGGGGAGCTGTTTTTT
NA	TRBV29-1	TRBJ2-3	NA	CSLKGRGRGAPDTQYF	TGCAGCCTAAAGGGGAGGGGACGGGGGGCGCCAGATACGCAGTATTTT
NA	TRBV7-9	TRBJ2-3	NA	CASSLQGSTGDTQYF	TGTGCCAGCAGCTTACAGGGGTCCACCGGAGATACGCAGTATTTT
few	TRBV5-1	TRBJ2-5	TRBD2	CASSKGLALETQYF	TGCGCCAGCAGCAAGGGACTAGCGTTGGAGACCCAGTACTTC
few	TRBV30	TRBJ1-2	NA	CAWMRQGRNGYTF	TGTGCCTGGATGCGTCAGGGCCGAAACGGCTACACCTTC
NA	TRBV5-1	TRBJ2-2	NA	CASSFGKGNTGELFF	TGCGCCAGCAGCTTCGGGAAGGGGAACACCGGGGAGCTGTTTTTT
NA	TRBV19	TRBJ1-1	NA	CASSIGRENTEAFF	TGTGCCAGTAGTATAGGTCGAGAGAACACTGAAGCTTTCTTT
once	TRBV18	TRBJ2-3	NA	CASSRLTSTDTQYF	TGTGCCAGCTCACGCCTCACTAGCACAGATACGCAGTATTTT
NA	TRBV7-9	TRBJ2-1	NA	CASKALLEQFF	TGTGCCAGCAAGGCGCTCCTCGAGCAGTTCTTC
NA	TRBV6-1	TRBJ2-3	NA	CASLTLADTQYF	TGTGCCAGCCTCACATTGGCAGATACGCAGTATTTT
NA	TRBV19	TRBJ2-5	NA	CASSISFQETQYF	TGTGCCAGTAGTATATCCTTCCAAGAGACCCAGTACTTC
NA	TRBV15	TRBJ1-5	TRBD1	CATSSGQGNNQPQHF	TGTGCCACCAGCAGCGGACAGGGGAACAATCAGCCCCAGCATTTT
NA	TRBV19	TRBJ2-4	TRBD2	CASSIGTSGAFKNIQYF	TGTGCCAGTAGTATAGGAACGAGCGGGGCCTTCAAAAACATTCAGTACTTC
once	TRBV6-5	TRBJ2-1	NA	CASSYSRVYNEQFF	TGTGCCAGCAGTTACTCGAGAGTCTACAATGAGCAGTTCTTC
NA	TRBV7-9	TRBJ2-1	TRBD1	CASSPGQGAGDEQFF	TGTGCCAGCAGCCCGGGACAGGGGGCTGGCGATGAGCAGTTCTTC
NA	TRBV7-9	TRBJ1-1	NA	CASRGDLGTEAFF	TGTGCCAGCCGGGGGGACCTAGGCACTGAAGCTTTCTTT
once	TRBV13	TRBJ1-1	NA	CASSWGAEAFF	TGTGCCAGCAGCTGGGGCGCTGAAGCTTTCTTT
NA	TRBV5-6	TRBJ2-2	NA	CASRRLVSGTGELFF	TGTGCCAGCAGAAGACTAGTTAGTGGCACCGGGGAGCTGTTTTTT
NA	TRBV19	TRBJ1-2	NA	CASTHGGVRNEGYTF	TGTGCCAGTACCCACGGCGGGGTAAGGAATGAAGGCTACACCTTC
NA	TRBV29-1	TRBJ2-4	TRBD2	CSVERPSGRGAKNIQYF	TGCAGCGTTGAAAGGCCTAGCGGGAGAGGGGCCAAAAACATTCAGTACTTC
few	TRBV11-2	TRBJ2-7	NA	CASSRDPLSSYEQYF	TGTGCCAGCAGCCGGGATCCTCTAAGCTCCTACGAGCAGTACTTC
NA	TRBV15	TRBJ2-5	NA	CATSRDEKETQYF	TGTGCCACCAGCAGAGATGAAAAAGAGACCCAGTACTTC
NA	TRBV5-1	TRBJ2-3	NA	CASSLERGRADTQYF	TGCGCCAGCAGCTTGGAAAGGGGAAGGGCAGATACGCAGTATTTT
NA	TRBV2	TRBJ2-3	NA	CASKFSSGQSTDTQYF	TGTGCCAGCAAATTTTCTTCGGGACAAAGCACAGATACGCAGTATTTT
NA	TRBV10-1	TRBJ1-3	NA	CASSPGAGNTIYF	TGCGCCAGCAGTCCCGGGGCTGGAAACACCATATATTTT
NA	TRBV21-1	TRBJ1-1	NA	CASPGGGQGPLKVPNTEAFF	TGTGCCAGCCCCGGTGGGGGACAGGGGCCCCTAAAGGTACCGAACACTGAAGCTTTCTTT
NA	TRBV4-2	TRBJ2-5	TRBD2	CASSQASARGGQETQYF	TGTGCCAGCAGCCAAGCCTCCGCTCGGGGGGGGCAAGAGACCCAGTACTTC
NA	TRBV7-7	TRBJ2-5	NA	CASSLGGAEQETQYF	TGTGCTAGCAGCTTAGGGGGGGCCGAACAAGAGACCCAGTACTTC
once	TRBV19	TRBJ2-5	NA	CASSIDTGARETQYF	TGTGCCAGTAGTATAGATACAGGAGCCCGAGAGACCCAGTACTTC
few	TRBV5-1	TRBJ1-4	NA	CASSLSGTNEKLFF	TGCGCCAGCAGCCTCTCAGGAACTAATGAAAAACTGTTTTTT
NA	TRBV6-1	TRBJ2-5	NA	CASGLSRETQYF	TGTGCCAGCGGCTTGTCACGGGAGACCCAGTACTTC
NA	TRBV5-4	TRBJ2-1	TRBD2	CASSLESGGARRLF	TGTGCCAGCAGCTTGGAGAGCGGGGGGGCCCGACGGCTCTTC
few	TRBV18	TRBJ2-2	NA	CASSPPSLGLNTGELFF	TGTGCCAGCTCACCACCGTCTCTGGGACTGAACACCGGGGAGCTGTTTTTT
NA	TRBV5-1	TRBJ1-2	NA	CASSLVPGSGYTF	TGCGCCAGCAGCTTGGTACCAGGGTCCGGCTACACCTTC
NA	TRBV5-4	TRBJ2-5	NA	CASSSQGSNRRETQYF	TGTGCCAGCAGCTCGCAAGGTTCGAACCGAAGGGAGACCCAGTACTTC
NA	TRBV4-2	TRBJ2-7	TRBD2	CASSQEGLAGVGIYEQYF	TGTGCCAGCAGCCAAGAAGGACTAGCGGGAGTAGGGATCTACGAGCAGTACTTC
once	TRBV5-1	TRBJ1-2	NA	CASSLDGGYGYTF	TGCGCCAGCAGCTTGGATGGGGGCTATGGCTACACCTTC
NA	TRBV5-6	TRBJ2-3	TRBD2	CASRAVSGSWSDTQYF	TGTGCCAGCAGAGCGGTGAGCGGGAGCTGGTCAGATACGCAGTATTTT
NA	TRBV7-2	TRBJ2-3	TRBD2	CASSSTLLAGEVRDTQYF	TGTGCCAGCAGCTCCACTTTACTAGCGGGAGAGGTCAGAGATACGCAGTATTTT
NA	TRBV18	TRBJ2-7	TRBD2	CASSQGREQSSYEQYF	TGTGCCAGCTCACAGGGGCGGGAGCAAAGCTCCTACGAGCAGTACTTC
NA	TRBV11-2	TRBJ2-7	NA	CASSLTVGAYEQYF	TGTGCCAGCAGCTTAACGGTAGGCGCCTACGAGCAGTACTTC
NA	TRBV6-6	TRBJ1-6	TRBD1	CATGQVEDSPLHF	TGTGCCACCGGACAGGTAGAGGATTCACCCCTCCACTTT
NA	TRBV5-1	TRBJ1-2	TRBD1	CASSRSGTGEAYGYTF	TGCGCCAGCAGCCGATCCGGGACAGGGGAGGCCTATGGCTACACCTTC
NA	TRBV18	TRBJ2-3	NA	CASSPGGLSTDTQYF	TGTGCCAGCTCACCAGGCGGACTAAGCACAGATACGCAGTATTTT
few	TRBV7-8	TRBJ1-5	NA	CASSTEGGGFNQPQHF	TGTGCCAGCAGCACCGAGGGCGGGGGGTTTAATCAGCCCCAGCATTTT
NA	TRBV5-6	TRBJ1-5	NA	CASSLRPGQPQHF	TGTGCCAGCAGCTTGAGGCCCGGTCAGCCCCAGCATTTT
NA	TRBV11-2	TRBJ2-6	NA	CASAPGVSGANVLTF	TGTGCCAGCGCCCCCGGGGTCTCTGGGGCCAACGTCCTGACTTTC
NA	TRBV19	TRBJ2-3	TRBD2	CARGAGGPADTQYF	TGTGCCAGAGGAGCGGGAGGGCCCGCAGATACGCAGTATTTT
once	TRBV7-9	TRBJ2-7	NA	CASSLGQESYEQYF	TGTGCCAGCAGCTTAGGACAGGAATCCTACGAGCAGTACTTC